Shown below are 9 T cell receptor beta chains from a single sample sequenced in a study of blood T cell repertoires in COVID-19. Sequencing was performed with immunoSEQ multiplex PCR; in TCRdb, only in-frame clones are kept and a portion is missing. Seen here are about 160,000 clones, roughly 91% observed once, and the top ten hold approximately 4.6%. Sequencing used peripheral blood. All receptors derive from a woman aged 45-65 years with acute or convalescent COVID-19.

The V and J genes are TRBV30 and TRBJ2-3, with 13 positions matching TRBD2. V trimming: 8 bases; J trimming: 7 bases; junction bases outside the gene matches: 18. The CDR3 loop spans 17 amino acids. CDR1 is GTSNPN and CDR2 is SVGIG in the germline V gene (reference sequence). This CDR3 reads CAASGLAGAPPPNTQYF. CDR3 bases: TGTGCCGCATCAGGACTAGCGGGAGCGCCCCCGCCGAATACGCAGTATTTT. Full variable domain (missing parts from reference TRBV30 and TRBJ2-3): SQTIHQWPATLVQPVGSPLSLECTVEGTSNPNLYWYRQAAGRGLQLLFYSVGIGQISSEVPQNLSASRPQDRQFILSSKKLLLSDSGFYLCAASGLAGAPPPNTQYFGPGTRLTVL.

The chain is built from TRBV30 and TRBJ1-6, with 8 bases matching TRBD1. From germline, CDR1 is GTSNPN and CDR2 SVGIG (reference sequence). Losses at the gene ends were 3 bases for V and 4 bases for J; bases not matched to a gene: 8. This CDR3 region has 16 residues. The CDR3: CAWRGDRTGYNSPLHF. CDR3 in DNA: TGTGCCTGGAGGGGAGATCGGACAGGGTATAATTCACCCCTCCACTTT.

The rearrangement links TRBV25-1 to TRBJ1-4; TRBD1 aligns across 9 bases. Germline CDR1 MGHDK, CDR2 SYGVNS. After removal of 1 base from V and 9 bases from J, the junction contained 9 bases not matched to a gene. This CDR3 region has 16 residues. CDR3 residues: CASSEWGQGLSQKLFF. For the CDR3, the DNA is TGTGCCAGCAGTGAATGGGGACAGGGATTGTCCCAAAAACTGTTTTTT.

This chain links TRBV4-3 with TRBJ2-7; a weak D match, TRBD1 (6 bases). There are 16 residues in the CDR3. In germline, CDR1 is LGHNA, CDR2 YSLEER. V lost 0 bases and J 4 bases, leaving 16 bases between the germline ends. Here the CDR3 DNA reads TGCGCCAGCAGCCAAGATTACGGGACACCTGGGTACGAGCAGTACTTC. Its translation: CASSQDYGTPGYEQYF.

The chain couples TRBV10-3 to TRBJ1-1, with a tentative D call TRBD1 (5 bases). The CDR3 extends over 14 amino acids. Trimming removed 3 bases from V and 4 bases from J, with 12 bases in between. CDR1 ENHRY and CDR2 SYGVKD come from the germline V gene. In DNA, the CDR3 is TGTGCCATCAGTGAAAAGGGGCTGGGCACTGAAGCTTTCTTT. Protein product: CAISEKGLGTEAFF.

This sequence joins TRBV25-1 and TRBJ2-7; no firm D call. CDR3 length: 11 amino acids. Germline V gene sequence: CDR1 MGHDK, CDR2 SYGVNS. V lost 5 bases and J 7 bases, leaving 9 bases between the germline ends. The CDR3 DNA reads as TGTGCCAGCAGTCCGGGTCTTGAGCAGTACTTC. Protein: CASSPGLEQYF.

This chain connects TRBV7-4 to TRBJ1-5; the match to TRBD1 covers 7 bases. The CDR3 sequence is 16 residues long. V lost 1 base and J lost 5; bases outside the gene matches: 8. Germline V CDR1 and CDR2: SGHVT, SQSDAQ. CDR3 protein: CASSLGRGRCDQPQHF. CDR3 DNA sequence: TGTGCCAGCAGCTTAGGAAGGGGGCGGTGCGATCAGCCCCAGCATTTT.

CDR3 protein: CATSTGSYNQPQHF. CDR3 nucleotides: TGTGCCACCAGCACAGGAAGTTATAATCAGCCCCAGCATTTT. The rearrangement uses TRBV24-1 and TRBJ1-5; D is possibly TRBD1 (5 bases). V shed 7 bases and J shed 4 bases, with 13 bases lying between them. This CDR3 contains 14 residues. Germline V gives CDR1 KGHDR, CDR2 SFDVKD.

The V and J genes are TRBV5-1 and TRBJ2-2, with TRBD1 matching over 7 bases. Trimming cost V 4 bases and J 6 bases; bases outside gene matches: 9. The CDR3 covers 15 residues. The germline V gene encodes CDR1 SGHRS and CDR2 YFSETQ. DNA of the CDR3: TGCGCCAGCAGCGCGTCCGACAGGGTTGCCGGGGAGCTGTTTTTT. Its protein product is CASSASDRVAGELFF.